These T cell receptor beta chains were read from a single sample in a study of T cells after posttransplantation cyclophosphamide. Sequencing used immunoSEQ multiplex PCR; TCRdb keeps in-frame clones, though not all of them. The sample has tens of thousands of clones; 73% are singletons. Sequencing was performed on memory CD4+ T cells sorted from PBMCs. The receptors derive from a woman aged 55-75 years in good health, CMV-negative, and a related stem cell transplant donor. Each CDR3 is given with its conserved first and last residue. A D gene is named only where the DNA matches it firmly. Where a row states a size, it is once, few, many or the class of an expanded clone; other rows omit it.

J gene	clone size	V gene	D gene	CDR3 DNA	CDR3 protein
TRBJ2-1	NA	TRBV7-9	NA	TGTGCCAGCAGCTTAACAGGGAACGGGTTCTTC	CASSLTGNGFF
TRBJ2-1	once	TRBV28	TRBD2	TGTGCCAGCAGTCTTGACCGGACTAGCGGGAGCTCCTACAATGAGCAGTTCTTC	CASSLDRTSGSSYNEQFF
TRBJ1-2	few	TRBV7-8	NA	TGTGCCAGCAGCTTAAAGTCAGGGTTCTATGGCTACACCTTC	CASSLKSGFYGYTF
TRBJ1-2	NA	TRBV28	TRBD1	TGTGCCAGCAGTTTTGGACAGGGGTATGGCTACACCTTC	CASSFGQGYGYTF
TRBJ1-5	few	TRBV30	NA	TGTGCCTGGAGTAACTTGAGGCAGCCCCAGCATTTT	CAWSNLRQPQHF
TRBJ2-7	NA	TRBV7-8	TRBD1	TGTGCCAGCAGCTACCAACCGAACAGGGGGGCCTACGAGCAGTACTTC	CASSYQPNRGAYEQYF
TRBJ2-3	NA	TRBV27	NA	TGTGCCAGCACCACCACTGGGACTTTAGACCGAGTACCTAGCACAGATACGCAGTATTTT	CASTTTGTLDRVPSTDTQYF
TRBJ2-2	NA	TRBV10-3	TRBD2	TGTGCCATCAGGCTAGCGGGAGGTCGTTCCGGGGAGCTGTTTTTT	CAIRLAGGRSGELFF
TRBJ2-1	NA	TRBV5-6	TRBD2	TGTGCCAGCAGCTTGGTGGCGGGAGGGCCAAGGAATGAGCAGTTCTTC	CASSLVAGGPRNEQFF
TRBJ2-7	NA	TRBV5-6	TRBD1	TGTGCCAGCAGCTTCATTTCCGGGACAGGGGGTCACGAGCAGTACTTC	CASSFISGTGGHEQYF
TRBJ2-1	few	TRBV5-6	NA	TGTGCCAGCAGCTTTCTGGGAGCGGATGAGCAGTTCTTC	CASSFLGADEQFF
TRBJ2-1	once	TRBV12-5	NA	TGTGCTAGTGCCATCCGGGAGCTAGGTGAGCAGTTCTTC	CASAIRELGEQFF
TRBJ1-2	NA	TRBV7-2	NA	TGTGCCAGCAGCTTGGGGGGAGGAGATGGCTACACCTTC	CASSLGGGDGYTF
TRBJ1-1	NA	TRBV19	NA	TGTGCCAGTAGCCAGAGGCGGGTGGTCACTGAAGCTTTCTTT	CASSQRRVVTEAFF
TRBJ2-3	few	TRBV27	TRBD2	TGTGCCAGCAGGGAGACTAGCGGGGACTTTGGTACGCAGTATTTT	CASRETSGDFGTQYF
TRBJ2-5	NA	TRBV23-1	TRBD2	TGCGCCAGCAGTCTGACTGGACTAGCGGGCAGTGCAGGACACGAGACCCAGTACTTC	CASSLTGLAGSAGHETQYF
TRBJ2-5	once	TRBV9	NA	TGTGCCAGCAGCACATCTCAGCGGATTCAAGAGACCCAGTACTTC	CASSTSQRIQETQYF
TRBJ2-2	few	TRBV10-1	NA	TGCGCCAGCAGTGAGTCGAAGAGGGTTGGCACCGGGGAGCTGTTTTTT	CASSESKRVGTGELFF
TRBJ2-1	few	TRBV10-1	NA	TGCGCCAGCAGTGAACGTCCTTCCGGGGAAAAGCAGTTCTTC	CASSERPSGEKQFF
TRBJ1-2	NA	TRBV30	NA	TGTGCCTGGATGAGAGACAGGCCCTATGGCTACACCTTC	CAWMRDRPYGYTF
TRBJ2-1	NA	TRBV10-3	NA	TGTGCCATCAGCCAGTTACGGGGACTTTATGAGCAGTTCTTC	CAISQLRGLYEQFF
TRBJ2-3	NA	TRBV4-2	NA	TGTGCCACCCGGGAGACTAGCACAGATACGCAGTATTTT	CATRETSTDTQYF
TRBJ1-1	few	TRBV19	TRBD1	TGTGCCAGTAGTATTCCGGGACAGGGTTCAGAGGAAGCTTTCTTT	CASSIPGQGSEEAFF
TRBJ1-2	NA	TRBV28	NA	TGTGCCAGCAGTTTATGGGCCGCAGGGCTTAACTATGGCTACACCTTC	CASSLWAAGLNYGYTF
TRBJ2-3	NA	TRBV9	NA	TGTGCCAGCAGCGTAGTAGGGGGTCGCACAGATACGCAGTATTTT	CASSVVGGRTDTQYF
TRBJ1-1	NA	TRBV5-1	TRBD1	TGCGCCAGCAGCGGAGGACAGGGTTATAGCACTGAAGCTTTCTTT	CASSGGQGYSTEAFF
TRBJ2-7	NA	TRBV30	NA	TGTGCCTGGAGTGATAGCGGCTTGTCCTACGAGCAGTACTTC	CAWSDSGLSYEQYF
TRBJ2-5	NA	TRBV4-2	TRBD2	TGTGCCAGCAGCCAAGATCTAGCGGGGGGGCCGTACCAAGAGACCCAGTACTTC	CASSQDLAGGPYQETQYF
TRBJ1-1	medium-sized	TRBV6-6	NA	TGTGCCAGCAGTTGGGGGGGAGGCGCTGAAGCTTTCTTT	CASSWGGGAEAFF
TRBJ1-1	NA	TRBV28	TRBD1	TGTGCCAGCAGTTTAATCGGGACAGGGGGCGGGCGAGCTTTCTTT	CASSLIGTGGGRAFF
TRBJ2-7	NA	TRBV20-1	TRBD1	TGCAGTGCTAGACCCTCCGACAGGGTATACTTC	CSARPSDRVYF
TRBJ2-3	NA	TRBV14	NA	TGTGCCAGCAGCCAAATCTGGGGCTCAGATACGCAGTATTTT	CASSQIWGSDTQYF
TRBJ1-1	NA	TRBV5-1	TRBD1	TGCGCCAGCAGCCTACTTCCGGGACAGGTGACGTCCTACGCTTTCTTT	CASSLLPGQVTSYAFF
TRBJ2-7	NA	TRBV30	NA	TGTGCCTGGAGTGCCCTTAGGGGGTCGGCCTACGAGCAGTACTTC	CAWSALRGSAYEQYF
TRBJ1-2	NA	TRBV11-2	NA	TGTGCCAGCAGCTTAGATCTGACAGACTACTATGGCTACACCTTC	CASSLDLTDYYGYTF
TRBJ1-2	NA	TRBV7-2	NA	TGTGCCAGCAGCCCCTACGGACAGAAGAACTATGGCTACACCTTC	CASSPYGQKNYGYTF
TRBJ2-7	NA	TRBV30	TRBD1	TGTGCCTGGAGTGAGGGACAGTCCTACGAGCAGTACTTC	CAWSEGQSYEQYF
TRBJ1-6	once	TRBV29-1	TRBD1	TGCAGCGTACAGGACAGGGATAATTCACCCCTCCACTTT	CSVQDRDNSPLHF
TRBJ2-7	few	TRBV5-6	NA	TGTGCCAGCAGCTTGCGCGCCTACGAGCAGTACTTC	CASSLRAYEQYF
TRBJ1-6	NA	TRBV4-1	TRBD1	TGCGCCAGCAGCCAAGCGCCTGGACAGGGCAATTCACCCCTCCACTTT	CASSQAPGQGNSPLHF
TRBJ2-1	NA	TRBV5-3	NA	TGTGCCAGATCATCGAACAGGGACACTGAGCAGTTCTTC	CARSSNRDTEQFF
TRBJ1-1	NA	TRBV6-6	NA	TGTGCCAGCACGTTTCCGTTAATTTCGACTGAAGCTTTCTTT	CASTFPLISTEAFF
TRBJ1-1	once	TRBV28	TRBD1	TGTGCCAGCAAAAGACAGGGGAGGCCTGAAGCTTTCTTT	CASKRQGRPEAFF
TRBJ2-1	NA	TRBV18	NA	TGTGCCAGCTCATCGCTGGTGGCGGCTATCCGACGGGATGAGCAGTTCTTC	CASSSLVAAIRRDEQFF